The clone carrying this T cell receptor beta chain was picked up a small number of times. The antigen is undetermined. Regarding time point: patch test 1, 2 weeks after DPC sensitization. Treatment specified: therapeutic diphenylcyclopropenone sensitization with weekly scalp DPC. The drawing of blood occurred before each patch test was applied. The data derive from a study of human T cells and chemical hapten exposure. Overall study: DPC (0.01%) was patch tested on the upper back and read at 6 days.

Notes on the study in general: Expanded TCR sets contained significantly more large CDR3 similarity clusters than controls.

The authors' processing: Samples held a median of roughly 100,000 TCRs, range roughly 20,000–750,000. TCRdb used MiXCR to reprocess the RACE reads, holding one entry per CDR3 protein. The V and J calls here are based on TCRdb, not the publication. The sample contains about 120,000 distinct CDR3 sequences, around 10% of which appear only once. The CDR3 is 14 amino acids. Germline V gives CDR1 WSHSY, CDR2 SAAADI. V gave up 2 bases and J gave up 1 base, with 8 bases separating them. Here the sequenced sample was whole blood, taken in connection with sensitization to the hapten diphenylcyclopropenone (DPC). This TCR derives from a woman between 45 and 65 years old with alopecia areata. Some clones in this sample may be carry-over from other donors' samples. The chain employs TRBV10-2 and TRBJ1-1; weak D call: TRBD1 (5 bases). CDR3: CASSEIGQNTEAFF. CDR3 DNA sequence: TGCGCCAGCAGTGAGATCGGACAGAACACTGAAGCTTTCTTT.